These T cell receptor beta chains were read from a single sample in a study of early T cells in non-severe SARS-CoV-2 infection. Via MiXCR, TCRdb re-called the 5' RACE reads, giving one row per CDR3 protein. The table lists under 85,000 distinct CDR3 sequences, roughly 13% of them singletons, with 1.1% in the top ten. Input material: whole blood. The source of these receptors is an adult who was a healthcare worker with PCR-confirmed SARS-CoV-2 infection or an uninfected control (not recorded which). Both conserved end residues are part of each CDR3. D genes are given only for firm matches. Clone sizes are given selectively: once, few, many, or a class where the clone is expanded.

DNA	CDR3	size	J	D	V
TGTGCCAGCAGTCTCCCTCACACACTACAGGGGAATCCTTTCTTT	CASSLPHTLQGNPFF	few	TRBJ1-1	TRBD1	TRBV28
TGCAGCTTTCTAGCGGGAGAAGTATCCGGGGCCAACGTCCTGACTTTC	CSFLAGEVSGANVLTF	many	TRBJ2-6	TRBD2	TRBV29-1
TGCAGTGCTGCGGGGAGGGAAGAGTCACCCCTCCACTTT	CSAAGREESPLHF	few	TRBJ1-6	.	TRBV20-1
TGTGCCAGCAGTCCTCAGGGTTCCTCCTATAATTCACCCCTCCACTTT	CASSPQGSSYNSPLHF	.	TRBJ1-6	.	TRBV28
TGTGCCAGCAGTCGACCACCGGGGCAGGATTATAATTCACCCCTCCACTTC	CASSRPPGQDYNSPLHF	.	TRBJ1-6	.	TRBV12-3/TRBV12-4
TGCAGTGCTAGAGATACTTTCTACAGCCTAGCGGGAGGGCCGGTCGATGAGCAGTTCTTC	CSARDTFYSLAGGPVDEQFF	few	TRBJ2-1	TRBD2	TRBV20-1
TGTGCCAGCAGCGCTAATCTAGCGGCACCCCTCGGGCAGTACTTC	CASSANLAAPLGQYF	few	TRBJ2-7	TRBD2	TRBV3-1
TGTGCCAGCAGAAATGGGGACACAGGGGGCTACACCTTC	CASRNGDTGGYTF	few	TRBJ1-2	.	TRBV27
TGTGCCAGCAGTCGAGGGACAGGGTATGAGCAGTTCTTC	CASSRGTGYEQFF	once	TRBJ2-1	TRBD1	TRBV28
TGTGCCAGCAGCCAGCTACCAGCCCTGGGGCCAAACATTCAGTACTTC	CASSQLPALGPNIQYF	few	TRBJ2-4	.	TRBV3-1
TGTGCCAGCAGTCTCATAATGCTCGGGGGCCCGAACACCGGGGAGCTGTTTTTT	CASSLIMLGGPNTGELFF	.	TRBJ2-2	.	TRBV12-3/TRBV12-4
TGTGCCAGTAGTCTGGGACAGTTGTATCCCGACAATCAGCCCCAGCATTTT	CASSLGQLYPDNQPQHF	few	TRBJ1-5	TRBD1	TRBV19
.	CASSQTWGAGSF	.	TRBJ1-2	.	TRBV6-2/TRBV6-3
TGTGCCAGCAGCTTTGCCGCAGATACGCAGTATTTT	CASSFAADTQYF	.	TRBJ2-3	.	TRBV7-6
TGTGCTAGTGGTTTGGTACCCTCTACGGGACAGATAATCAGATTTAACACTGAAGCTTTCTTT	CASGLVPSTGQIIRFNTEAFF	many	TRBJ1-1	TRBD1	TRBV12-5
TGTGCCAGCAGTCAACCGGGATATATCGGAGTTGAGCAGTTCTTC	CASSQPGYIGVEQFF	once	TRBJ2-1	.	TRBV27
TGTGCCATCAGTCAGGGGAGTAATGAAAAACTGTTTTTT	CAISQGSNEKLFF	.	TRBJ1-4	.	TRBV10-3